The clone carrying this T cell receptor beta chain was recorded many times. Its antigen is still unknown. This beta chain slipped into a library made for alpha chains as a stray read, so its size is not meaningful. These data come from a study of spatial heterogeneity in lung cancer. The study, taken as a whole, reports: The number of expanded tumor alpha and beta chains correlated with mutation number. Tracking of ubiquitous and regional nonsynonymous mutations by counts of ubiquitous and regional expanded TCRs, respectively, was seen.

The sample's time point: sample taken at primary tumor resection. Germline loops: CDR1 KGHSH, CDR2 LQKENI. V was pared by 3 bases and J by 5 bases, with 6 bases between. The CDR3 covers 12 residues. TCRdb independently ran MiXCR on the 5' RACE reads; one entry per CDR3 protein. The data hold thousands of distinct CDR3 sequences, with roughly 7% observed a single time. Material: lung tumor tissue, obtained at surgery. This chain connects TRBV18 to TRBJ2-3; no clear D gene. The origin of this receptor is a female donor with early-stage non-small cell lung cancer. The CDR3 sequence is CASSPSKDTQYF. The CDR3 DNA sequence: TGTGCCAGCTCACCTTCAAAAGATACGCAGTATTTT.